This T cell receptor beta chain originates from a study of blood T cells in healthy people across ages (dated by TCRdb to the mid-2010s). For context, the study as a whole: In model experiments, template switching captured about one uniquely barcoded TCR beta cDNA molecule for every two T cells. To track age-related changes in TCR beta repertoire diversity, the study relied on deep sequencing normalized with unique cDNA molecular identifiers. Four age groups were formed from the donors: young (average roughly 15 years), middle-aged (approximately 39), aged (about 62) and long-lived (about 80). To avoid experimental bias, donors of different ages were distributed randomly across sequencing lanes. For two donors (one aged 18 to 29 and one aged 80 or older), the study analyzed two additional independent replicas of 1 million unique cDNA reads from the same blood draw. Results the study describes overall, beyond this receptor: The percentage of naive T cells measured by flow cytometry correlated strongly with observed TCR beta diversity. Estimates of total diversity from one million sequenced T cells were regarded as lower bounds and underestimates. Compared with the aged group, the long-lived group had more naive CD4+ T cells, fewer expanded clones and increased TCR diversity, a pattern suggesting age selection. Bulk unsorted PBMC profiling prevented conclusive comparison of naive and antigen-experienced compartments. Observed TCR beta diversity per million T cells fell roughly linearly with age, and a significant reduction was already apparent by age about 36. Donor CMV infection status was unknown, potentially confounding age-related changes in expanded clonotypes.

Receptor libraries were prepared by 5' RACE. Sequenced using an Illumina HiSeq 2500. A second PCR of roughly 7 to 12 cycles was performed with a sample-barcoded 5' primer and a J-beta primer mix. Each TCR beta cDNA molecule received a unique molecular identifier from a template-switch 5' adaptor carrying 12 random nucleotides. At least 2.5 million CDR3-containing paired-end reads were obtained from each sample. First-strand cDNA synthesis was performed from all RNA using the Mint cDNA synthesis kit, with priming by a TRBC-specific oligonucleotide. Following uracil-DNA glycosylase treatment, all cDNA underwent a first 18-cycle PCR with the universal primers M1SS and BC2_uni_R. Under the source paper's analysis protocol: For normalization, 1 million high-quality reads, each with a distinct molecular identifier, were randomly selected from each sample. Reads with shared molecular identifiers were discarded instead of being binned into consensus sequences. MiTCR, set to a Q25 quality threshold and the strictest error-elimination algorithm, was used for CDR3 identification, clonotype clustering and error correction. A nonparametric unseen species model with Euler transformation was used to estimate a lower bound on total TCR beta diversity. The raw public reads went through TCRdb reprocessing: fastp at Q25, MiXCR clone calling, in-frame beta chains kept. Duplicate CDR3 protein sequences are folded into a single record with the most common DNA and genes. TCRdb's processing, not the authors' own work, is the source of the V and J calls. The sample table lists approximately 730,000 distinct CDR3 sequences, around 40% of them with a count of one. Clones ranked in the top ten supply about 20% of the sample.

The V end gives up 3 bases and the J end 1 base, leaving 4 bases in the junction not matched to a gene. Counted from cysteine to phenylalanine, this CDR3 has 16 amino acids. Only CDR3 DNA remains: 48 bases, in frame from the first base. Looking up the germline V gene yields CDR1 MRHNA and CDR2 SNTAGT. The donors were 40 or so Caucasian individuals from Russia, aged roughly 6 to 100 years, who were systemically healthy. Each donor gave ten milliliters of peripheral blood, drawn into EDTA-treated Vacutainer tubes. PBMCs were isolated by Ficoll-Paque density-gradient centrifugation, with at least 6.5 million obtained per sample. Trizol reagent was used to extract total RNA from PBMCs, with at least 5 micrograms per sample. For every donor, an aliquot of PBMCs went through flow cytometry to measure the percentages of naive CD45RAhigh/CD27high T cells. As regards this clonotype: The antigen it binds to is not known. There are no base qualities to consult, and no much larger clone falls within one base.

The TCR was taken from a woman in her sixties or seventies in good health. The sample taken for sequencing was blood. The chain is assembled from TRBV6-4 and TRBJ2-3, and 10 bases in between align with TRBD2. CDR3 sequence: CASSESSGGRTDTQYF. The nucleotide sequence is TGTGCCAGCAGTGAATCTAGCGGGGGCCGCACAGATACGCAGTATTTT.